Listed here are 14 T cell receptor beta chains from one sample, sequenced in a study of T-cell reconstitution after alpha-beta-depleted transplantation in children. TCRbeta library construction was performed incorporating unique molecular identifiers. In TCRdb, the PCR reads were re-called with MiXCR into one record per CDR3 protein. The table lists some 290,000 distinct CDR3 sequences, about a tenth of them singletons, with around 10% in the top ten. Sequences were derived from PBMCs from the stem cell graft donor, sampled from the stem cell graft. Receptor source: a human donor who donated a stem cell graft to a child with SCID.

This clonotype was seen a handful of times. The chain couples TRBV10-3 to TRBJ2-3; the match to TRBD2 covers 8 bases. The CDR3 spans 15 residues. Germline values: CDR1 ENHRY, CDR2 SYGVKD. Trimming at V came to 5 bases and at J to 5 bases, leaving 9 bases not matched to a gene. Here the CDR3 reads CAISKNGGAGDTQYF. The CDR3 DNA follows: TGTGCCATCAGTAAGAACGGGGGGGCTGGAGATACGCAGTATTTT.

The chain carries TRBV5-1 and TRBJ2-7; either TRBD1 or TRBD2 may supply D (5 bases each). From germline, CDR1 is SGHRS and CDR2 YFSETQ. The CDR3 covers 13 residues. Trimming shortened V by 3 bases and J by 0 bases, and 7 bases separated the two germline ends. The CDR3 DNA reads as TGCGCCAGCAGCTCCGGGGCCTCCTACGAGCAGTACTTC. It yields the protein CASSSGASYEQYF.

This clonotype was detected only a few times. The CDR3: CASSQVRAGGEQYF. For the CDR3, the DNA is TGTGCCAGCAGCCAAGTGAGGGCCGGGGGGGAGCAGTACTTC. The chain uses TRBV3-1 and TRBJ2-7; TRBD2 matches 7 bases. The CDR3 is 14 residues long. V lost 1 base and J lost 7; bases outside the gene matches: 7. CDR1 is LGHDT, CDR2 YNNKEL, per germline (reference sequence).

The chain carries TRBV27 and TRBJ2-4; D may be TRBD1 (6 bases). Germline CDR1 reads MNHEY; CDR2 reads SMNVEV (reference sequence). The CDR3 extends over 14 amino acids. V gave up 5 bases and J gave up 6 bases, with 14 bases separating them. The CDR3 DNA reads TGTGCCAGCAGTCCTGGCCAGGGGACAAACATTCAGTACTTC. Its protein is CASSPGQGTNIQYF.

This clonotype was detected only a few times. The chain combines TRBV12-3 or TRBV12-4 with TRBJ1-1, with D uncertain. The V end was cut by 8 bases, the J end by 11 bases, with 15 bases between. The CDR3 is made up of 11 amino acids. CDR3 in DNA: TGTGCCAGCGGTAGTTTTTCTGGGGCTTTCTTT. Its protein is CASGSFSGAFF.

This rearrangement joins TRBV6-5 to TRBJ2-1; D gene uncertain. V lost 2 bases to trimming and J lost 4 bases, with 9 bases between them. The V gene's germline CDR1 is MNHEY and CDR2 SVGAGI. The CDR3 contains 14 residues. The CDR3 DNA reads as TGTGCCAGCAGTTACAACCCGAGTTACAATGAGCAGTTCTTC. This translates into CASSYNPSYNEQFF.

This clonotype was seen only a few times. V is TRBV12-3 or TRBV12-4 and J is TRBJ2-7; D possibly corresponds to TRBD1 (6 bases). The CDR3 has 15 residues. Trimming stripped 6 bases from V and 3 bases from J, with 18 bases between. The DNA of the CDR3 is TGTGCCAGCAGGCAAAGTACAGGGCCAATCTACGAGCAGTACTTC. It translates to CASRQSTGPIYEQYF.

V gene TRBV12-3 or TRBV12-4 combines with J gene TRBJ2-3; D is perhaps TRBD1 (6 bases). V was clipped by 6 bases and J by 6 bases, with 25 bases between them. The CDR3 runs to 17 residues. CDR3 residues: CASSPDGQGHFSDTQYF. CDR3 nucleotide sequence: TGTGCCAGCAGCCCCGACGGGCAGGGACACTTTTCTGATACGCAGTATTTT.

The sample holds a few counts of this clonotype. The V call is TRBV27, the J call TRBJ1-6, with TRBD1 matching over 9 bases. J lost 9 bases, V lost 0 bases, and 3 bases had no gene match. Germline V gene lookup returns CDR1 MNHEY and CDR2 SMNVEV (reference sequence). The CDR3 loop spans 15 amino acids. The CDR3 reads CASSLSGTGRSPLHF. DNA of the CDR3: TGTGCCAGCAGTTTATCGGGGACAGGGCGTTCACCCCTCCACTTT.

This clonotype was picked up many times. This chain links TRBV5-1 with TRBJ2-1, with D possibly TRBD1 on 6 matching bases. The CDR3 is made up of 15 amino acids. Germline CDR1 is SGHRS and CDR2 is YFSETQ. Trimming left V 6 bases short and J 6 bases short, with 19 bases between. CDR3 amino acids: CASTRGRDSRNEQFF. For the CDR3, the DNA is TGCGCCAGCACCAGGGGTCGGGATTCGCGCAATGAGCAGTTCTTC.

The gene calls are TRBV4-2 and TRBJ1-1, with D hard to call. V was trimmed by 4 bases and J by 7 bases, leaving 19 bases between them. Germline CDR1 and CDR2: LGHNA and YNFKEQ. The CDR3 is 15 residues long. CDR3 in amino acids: CASSRLVSGLGEAFF. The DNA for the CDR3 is TGTGCCAGCAGCCGACTTGTGTCGGGGTTGGGTGAAGCTTTCTTT.

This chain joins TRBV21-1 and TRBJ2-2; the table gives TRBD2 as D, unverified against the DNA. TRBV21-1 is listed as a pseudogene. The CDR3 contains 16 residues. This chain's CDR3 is CASSKGGWRGTGELFF. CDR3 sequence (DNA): TGTGCCAGCAGCAAAGGCGGGTGGAGGGGCACCGGGGAGCTGTTTTTT.

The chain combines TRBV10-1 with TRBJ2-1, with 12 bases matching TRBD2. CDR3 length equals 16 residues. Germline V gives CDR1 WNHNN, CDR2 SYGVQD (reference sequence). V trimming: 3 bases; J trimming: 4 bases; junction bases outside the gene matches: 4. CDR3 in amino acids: CASSEQLAGGYNEQFF. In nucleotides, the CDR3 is TGCGCCAGCAGTGAACAACTAGCGGGGGGATACAATGAGCAGTTCTTC.

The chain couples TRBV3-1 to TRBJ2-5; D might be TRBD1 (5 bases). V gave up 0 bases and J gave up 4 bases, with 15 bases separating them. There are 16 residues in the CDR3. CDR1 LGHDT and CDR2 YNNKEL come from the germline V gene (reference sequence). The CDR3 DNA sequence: TGTGCCAGCAGCCAAGACCATCTGGCAGGGCGAGAGACCCAGTACTTC. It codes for CASSQDHLAGRETQYF.